This is a list of T cell receptor beta chains from one sample in a study of beta chain features in type 1 diabetes. Libraries were prepared by immunoSEQ multiplex PCR; TCRdb keeps only in-frame clonotypes and omits some of them. The data contain 150,000 to 200,000 clones, approximately 7.8% of them singletons. Sequencing was carried out using central memory CD4+ T cells from blood. Receptor source: a woman in her thirties or forties with type 1 diabetes. The CDR3 runs from the conserved cysteine through the conserved F or W. A D gene is named only where the DNA matches it firmly. Rows may omit the clone size; those that give it use once, few, many or a size class.

cdr3_length j_call clone_size v_call d_call cdr3_nt cdr3_aa
14 TRBJ2-3 few TRBV29-1 TRBD1 TGCAGCGGATGGACAGGCCCAAACACGGATACGCAGTATTTT CSGWTGPNTDTQYF
11 TRBJ1-2 few TRBV6-5 NA TGTGCCAGCAGTGGACAGTATGGCTACACCTTC CASSGQYGYTF
13 TRBJ1-2 few TRBV6-1 NA TGTGCCAGCGTATCGGGCAGGGCCTATGGCTACACCTTC CASVSGRAYGYTF
12 TRBJ1-4 NA TRBV30 NA TGTGCCTGGAGTTTCGTCGATGAAAAACTGTTTTTT CAWSFVDEKLFF
13 TRBJ2-2 NA TRBV7-2 NA TGTGCCAGCAGCTCCGTCCGGTCCGGGGAGCTGTTTTTT CASSSVRSGELFF
11 TRBJ2-3 many TRBV20-1 NA TGCAGTGCCCACACCTCGAATACGCAGTATTTT CSAHTSNTQYF
15 TRBJ2-1 NA TRBV6-5 TRBD2 TGTGCCAGCAGCCCGGGGAGCGGGACCGACAATGAGCAGTTCTTC CASSPGSGTDNEQFF
12 TRBJ2-7 many TRBV7-2 NA TGTGCCAGCAGAGCACAGGGTTACGAGCAGTACTTC CASRAQGYEQYF
15 TRBJ2-7 NA TRBV4-3 TRBD1 TGCGCCAGCAGCCGAACCGGACAGGGGGTCTACGAGCAGTACTTC CASSRTGQGVYEQYF
18 TRBJ2-6 few TRBV29-1 TRBD1 TGCAGCGTTGGGGGAACCGGGACAGGGAACTCTGGGGCCAACGTCCTGACTTTC CSVGGTGTGNSGANVLTF
14 TRBJ2-5 few TRBV7-7 NA TGTGCCAGCAGCTCCAATGGGGGCCACGAGACCCAGTACTTC CASSSNGGHETQYF
13 TRBJ2-5 few TRBV28 NA TGTGCCAGCAGTCCCGGGGGTCGCGAGACCCAGTACTTC CASSPGGRETQYF
17 TRBJ1-4 few TRBV5-1 TRBD1 TGCGCCAGCAGCTTCAGGACAGGGCGGGCAACTAATGAAAAACTGTTTTTT CASSFRTGRATNEKLFF
12 TRBJ1-1 NA TRBV18 TRBD1 TGTGCCAGCTCACCCGACAGGGTTGAAGCTTTCTTT CASSPDRVEAFF
17 TRBJ2-1 many TRBV7-8 TRBD2 TGTGCCAGCAGCCCCTACCTGACTAGCGGGGGGGGCAATGAGCAGTTCTTC CASSPYLTSGGGNEQFF
15 TRBJ1-5 NA TRBV7-2 TRBD1 TGTGCCAGCAGTTTTCTTACAGGGGGCACTCAGCCCCAGCATTTT CASSFLTGGTQPQHF
16 TRBJ2-3 many TRBV27 TRBD2 TGTGCCAGCAGTTTATCGTATCGGGGGGGCCGAGATACGCAGTATTTT CASSLSYRGGRDTQYF
15 TRBJ1-2 NA TRBV28 NA TGTGCCAGCAGTTTACGGGAGGGCGGCAACTATGGCTACACCTTC CASSLREGGNYGYTF